The clone carrying this TCR beta chain was recorded at least ten times. The target antigen is unknown. Original methodology: The number of TCRs in each sample had a median of approximately 90,000 and spanned about 23,224 to 700,000. TCRdb re-called the RACE reads through MiXCR, storing one row per CDR3 protein. TCRdb's processing, not the study's, gives the V and J calls here. The table includes about 70,000 distinct CDR3 sequences, approximately 9.4% detected once. The sample comes from a study of human T cells and chemical hapten exposure. Study-wide results and limits: DPC sensitization did not alter TCRs above 1 in 1000 frequency. Clustering by CDR3 similarity yielded significantly more large clusters from expanded TCRs than controls.

The CDR3 has 12 residues. J gave up 5 bases and V 4 bases, and 1 base lay outside the gene matches. The V gene's germline CDR1 is SGHTA and CDR2 FQGNSA. Time point denoted: patch test 1, 2 weeks after DPC sensitization. Treatment specified: therapeutic diphenylcyclopropenone sensitization with weekly scalp DPC. Donation of samples came from alopecia patients who were 18 to 70 years old and suitable for DPC. This clonotype was sampled from a woman in her forties with alopecia areata. Some clones in this sample may be carry-over from other donors' samples. V usage is TRBV7-2 and J usage is TRBJ1-2; TRBD1 matches at 7 bases. The starting material was whole blood, obtained in connection with sensitization to the hapten diphenylcyclopropenone (DPC). The CDR3 spells CASSWDSYGYTF. In DNA form, the CDR3 reads TGTGCCAGCAGCTGGGACAGTTATGGCTACACCTTC.